This passage covers 28 T cell receptor beta chains from one sample sequenced in a study of cytomegalovirus exposure and HLA in healthy donors. The study ran its PCR with 60 Vbeta and 13 Jbeta primers. Using immunoSEQ multiplex PCR, the repertoire was profiled, and TCRdb retains in-frame clones only, with some absent. The sample records tens of thousands of clones, approximately 78% being singletons. Material for sequencing was PBMCs. The receptors here all came from a male donor in good health and CMV-seropositive.

V usage is TRBV5-1 and J usage is TRBJ2-5, with a tentative D call TRBD1 (6 bases). The CDR3 extends over 13 amino acids. Per the germline V gene, CDR1 is SGHRS and CDR2 is YFSETQ. Trimming took 4 bases from V and 5 from J, leaving 12 bases between them. The CDR3, as DNA: TGCGCCAGCAGCCCGGTCAGGGGCGAGACCCAGTACTTC. This codes for CASSPVRGETQYF.

This clone showed up just once. The V gene is TRBV5-1, the J gene TRBJ2-6; TRBD1 matches at 8 bases. The V gene end was trimmed by 2 bases and the J gene end by 1 base; junction bases not matched to a gene: 5. Germline V gene sequence: CDR1 SGHRS, CDR2 YFSETQ. The CDR3 length is 17 residues. This CDR3 is CASSFLTGGSGANVLTF. The CDR3, as DNA: TGCGCCAGCAGCTTCCTTACAGGGGGTTCTGGGGCCAACGTCCTGACTTTC.

The CDR3 region has the DNA TGTGCCAGCTCGCAAATTAACGGGAACACTGAAGCTTTCTTT. This gives the protein CASSQINGNTEAFF. This chain uses TRBV18 with TRBJ1-1; D call uncertain. Per germline, CDR1 KGHSH and CDR2 LQKENI. The CDR3 is 14 residues long. The V and J ends lost 6 bases and 1 base respectively, with 12 bases between them.

This clone was seen a handful of times. The J gene is TRBJ1-2, the V gene TRBV5-1, with 7 nucleotides matching TRBD1. The V segment lost 4 bases and the J segment 4 bases; nucleotides outside the gene matches: 13. The CDR3 sequence is 16 residues long. The V gene's germline CDR1 is SGHRS and CDR2 YFSETQ. The CDR3 DNA sequence: TGCGCCAGCAGCCTAGAAATCAACAGGGGAGGCTATGGCTACACCTTC. Amino acid sequence: CASSLEINRGGYGYTF.

The chain couples TRBV28 to TRBJ2-7; 9 bases agree with TRBD1. V was pared by 3 bases and J by 4 bases, with 13 bases of the junction left unmatched. The germline V gene encodes CDR1 MDHEN and CDR2 SYDVKM. The CDR3 length is 17 residues. CDR3 DNA sequence: TGTGCCAGCAGTTTGGGATGGACAGGGGCTGGGGGTTACGAGCAGTACTTC. Translating gives CASSLGWTGAGGYEQYF. The whole variable domain, filled in from reference TRBV28 and TRBJ2-7, reads DVKVTQSSRYLVKRTGEKVFLECVQDMDHENMFWYRQDPGLGLRLIYFSYDVKMKEKGDIPEGYSVSREKKERFSLILESASTNQTSMYLCASSLGWTGAGGYEQYFGPGTRLTVT.

In its sample, this clone was seen a few times. This rearrangement joins TRBV9 to TRBJ2-5, with 13 bases aligning to TRBD2. After removal of 3 bases from V and 4 bases from J, the junction contained 6 bases not matched to a gene. The CDR3 runs 16 residues. In germline, CDR1 is SGDLS, CDR2 YYNGEE. CDR3 in DNA: TGTGCCAGCAGCGGACGACTAGCGGGAGGACTAGAGACCCAGTACTTC. This sequence encodes CASSGRLAGGLETQYF.

The V call is TRBV30, the J call TRBJ2-5; the D is unclear. Trimming left V 4 bases short and J 2 bases short, with 5 bases between. The length of the CDR3 is 11 residues. Germline values: CDR1 GTSNPN, CDR2 SVGIG (reference sequence). The CDR3 reads CAWTLQETQYF. CDR3 sequence (DNA): TGTGCCTGGACTCTTCAAGAGACCCAGTACTTC. The variable domain in full, completed from reference TRBV30 and TRBJ2-5, reads SQTIHQWPATLVQPVGSPLSLECTVEGTSNPNLYWYRQAAGRGLQLLFYSVGIGQISSEVPQNLSASRPQDRQFILSSKKLLLSDSGFYLCAWTLQETQYFGPGTRLLVL.

The chain carries TRBV6-1 and TRBJ2-3; 9 nucleotides agree with TRBD2. Trimming cost V 4 bases and J 4 bases; bases outside gene matches: 12. The CDR3 runs 17 residues. The germline V gene has CDR1 MNHNS and CDR2 SASEGT. The CDR3 sequence is CASSAAGGVIGADTQYF. In nucleotides, the CDR3 is TGTGCCAGCAGTGCTGCGGGGGGGGTCATAGGGGCAGATACGCAGTATTTT.

This clone was recorded a few times. The chain links TRBV30 to TRBJ1-2; no definite D call. There are 14 residues in the CDR3. Germline V gene sequence: CDR1 GTSNPN, CDR2 SVGIG (reference sequence). Trimming cost V 3 bases and J 4 bases, with 15 bases left between them. The CDR3 here is CAWSQWEDFYGYTF. The CDR3 bases are TGTGCCTGGAGCCAGTGGGAGGATTTCTATGGCTACACCTTC.

The rearrangement uses TRBV7-6 and TRBJ1-2; D might be TRBD1 (6 bases). V lost 5 bases to trimming and J lost 2 bases, with 9 bases between them. The CDR3 is made up of 13 amino acids. CDR1 and CDR2 from the germline V gene are SGHVS and FNYEAQ. The CDR3 nucleotides read TGTGCCAGCAGCCGGACAGTCAACTATGGCTACACCTTC. Translated: CASSRTVNYGYTF.

The rearrangement joins TRBV27 to TRBJ2-3; TRBD2 might be the D (5 bases). The germline gives CDR1 MNHEY, CDR2 SMNVEV (reference sequence). CDR3 length: 12 residues. Trimming pared 8 bases from V and 7 bases from J, leaving 13 bases between. CDR3 DNA: TGTGCCAGCTTCTCGACGGGGAATACGCAGTATTTT. Residues: CASFSTGNTQYF.

This chain links TRBV15 with TRBJ1-5, with 7 bases aligning to TRBD1. The germline gives CDR1 LNHNV, CDR2 YYDKDF (reference sequence). V trimming: 1 base; J trimming: 7 bases; junction bases outside the gene matches: 10. CDR3 length: 16 amino acids. Written as DNA, the CDR3 is TGTGCCACCAGCAGAGGGGTAGGGGGCACAAGGCAGCCCCAGCATTTT. Residues: CATSRGVGGTRQPQHF.

The V and J genes are TRBV2 and TRBJ1-5; tentatively, D is TRBD1 (5 bases). In germline, CDR1 is SNHLY, CDR2 FYNNEI. V lost 8 bases and J lost 0, with 14 bases in between. This CDR3 has 15 residues. DNA of the CDR3: TGTGCCAGCCGGGAGTGGGGACCTAGCAATCAGCCCCAGCATTTT. Encoded protein: CASREWGPSNQPQHF. Complete variable domain (other parts from reference TRBV2 and TRBJ1-5): EPEVTQTPSHQVTQMGQEVILRCVPISNHLYFYWYRQILGQKVEFLVSFYNNEISEKSEIFDDQFSVERPDGSNFTLKIRSTKLEDSAMYFCASREWGPSNQPQHFGDGTRLSIL.

The chain has TRBV6-6 and TRBJ1-3; 10 bases agree with TRBD1. CDR3 length equals 15 residues. The V and J ends lost 8 bases and 4 bases, in that order; junction bases with no gene match: 8. Germline assignment: CDR1 MNHNY and CDR2 SVGAGI (reference sequence). The CDR3 DNA reads as TGTGCCAGCCGGGACAGGGGTTTCCGCGGAAACACCATATATTTT. Translating it yields CASRDRGFRGNTIYF.

This clone was seen a few times. The V gene is TRBV5-1, the J gene TRBJ2-7, with TRBD2 identical over 7 bases. The CDR3 contains 15 residues. Per the germline V gene, CDR1 is SGHRS and CDR2 is YFSETQ. The V segment lost 4 bases and the J segment 0 bases; nucleotides outside the gene matches: 7. The DNA for the CDR3 is TGCGCCAGCAGCAGGGATAGCGGGTACTCCTACGAGCAGTACTTC. It specifies CASSRDSGYSYEQYF. Full variable domain (outside the CDR3, taken from reference TRBV5-1 and TRBJ2-7): KAGVTQTPRYLIKTRGQQVTLSCSPISGHRSVSWYQQTPGQGLQFLFEYFSETQRNKGNFPGRFSGRQFSNSRSEMNVSTLELGDSALYLCASSRDSGYSYEQYFGPGTRLTVT.

The chain links TRBV21-1 to TRBJ2-1; the table assigns TRBD2, which was not confirmed against the DNA. TRBV21-1 is termed a pseudogene. This CDR3 comprises 15 residues. The CDR3 DNA reads as TGTGCCAGCAGCAAAGCCCCGACTAGCTTCAATGAGCAGTTCTTC. It yields the protein CASSKAPTSFNEQFF.

The gene calls are TRBV28 and TRBJ1-2; 8 bases match TRBD1. The V segment lost 6 bases and the J segment 9 bases; nucleotides outside the gene matches: 6. The CDR3 totals 12 residues. CDR1 MDHEN and CDR2 SYDVKM come from the germline V gene. The CDR3 nucleotides read TGTGCCAGCAGGGGGCAGGGGGCAAGCTACACCTTC. Translating it yields CASRGQGASYTF.

The gene calls are TRBV7-2 and TRBJ2-1; 11 bases line up with TRBD2. After removal of 0 bases from V and 6 bases from J, the junction contained 7 bases not matched to a gene. Germline values: CDR1 SGHTA, CDR2 FQGNSA. This CDR3 has 17 amino acids. The CDR3 DNA sequence: TGTGCCAGCAGCTTAGCTACTAGCGGGAGCGGTGGCAATGAGCAGTTCTTC. Translation: CASSLATSGSGGNEQFF.

The chain links TRBV5-6 to TRBJ1-3, with 7 bases aligning to TRBD1. Looked up from germline, CDR1 is SGHDT and CDR2 is YYEEEE. There are 13 residues in the CDR3. The V and J ends lost 5 bases and 1 base, in that order; junction bases with no gene match: 0. Here the CDR3 DNA reads TGTGCCAGCAGGGACAGGTCTGGAAACACCATATATTTT. Amino acids: CASRDRSGNTIYF.

The chain has TRBV11-2 and TRBJ2-7; unclear D gene. The CDR3 covers 12 residues. The V gene's germline CDR1 is SGHAT and CDR2 FQNNGV. Deletions cut 5 bases from V and 3 bases from J, with 8 bases between. CDR3 residues: CASSLTSYEQYF. In nucleotides, the CDR3 is TGTGCCAGCAGCCTCACCAGCTACGAGCAGTACTTC. Using reference TRBV11-2 and TRBJ2-7 for the parts outside the CDR3, the full variable domain is EAGVAQSPRYKIIEKRQSVAFWCNPISGHATLYWYQQILGQGPKLLIQFQNNGVVDDSQLPKDRFSAERLKGVDSTLKIQPAKLEDSAVYLCASSLTSYEQYFGPGTRLTVT.

This rearrangement joins TRBV5-6 to TRBJ2-1, with 10 bases aligning to TRBD2. V was pared by 4 bases and J by 0 bases, with 4 bases of the junction left unmatched. The CDR3 totals 16 residues. Germline V gene data show CDR1 as SGHDT and CDR2 as YYEEEE. In nucleotides, the CDR3 is TGTGCCAGCAGCCTAGGACTAGCGGTCTCCTACAATGAGCAGTTCTTC. Residues: CASSLGLAVSYNEQFF.

J is TRBJ2-7 and V is TRBV12-2; the table's D call TRBD1 went unverified against the DNA. TRBV12-2 is designated a pseudogene. The CDR3 length is 14 residues. CDR3 sequence reads: CASRLRDTCYEQYF. The CDR3 DNA sequence: TGTGCAAGTCGCCTCCGGGACACTTGCTACGAGCAGTACTTC.

This chain joins TRBV2 and TRBJ1-2; D is undetermined. The CDR3 is made up of 13 amino acids. Trimming stripped 3 bases from V and 2 bases from J, with 7 bases between. Germline lookup yields CDR1 SNHLY and CDR2 FYNNEI. In nucleotides, the CDR3 is TGTGCCAGCAGTGATCAATCAAACTATGGCTACACCTTC. Its translation: CASSDQSNYGYTF.

This chain links TRBV5-1 with TRBJ2-7; D gene ambiguous. V was cut by 2 bases and J by 3 bases, with 9 bases left in between. CDR1 is SGHRS, CDR2 YFSETQ, per germline. The CDR3 runs 13 residues. The CDR3 DNA is TGCGCCAGCAGCTTTCAGGTGCGCTACGAGCAGTACTTC. Its protein product is CASSFQVRYEQYF.

The chain links TRBV10-1 to TRBJ2-7; tentative D call: TRBD1 (6 bases). The germline V gene encodes CDR1 WNHNN and CDR2 SYGVQD (reference sequence). This CDR3 region has 15 residues. The V end lost 3 bases, the J end lost 3 bases, and 15 bases lay between the germline ends. As DNA, the CDR3 is TGCGCCAGCAGTGATTCGGCAGGGGCTCTCTACGAGCAGTACTTC. This translates into CASSDSAGALYEQYF.

The chain employs TRBV5-1 and TRBJ2-3; 7 bases agree with TRBD2. Germline CDR1 SGHRS, CDR2 YFSETQ. With 2 bases clipped from V and 0 bases from J, the junction kept 0 bases outside the gene matches. The CDR3 has 14 amino acids. DNA of the CDR3: TGCGCCAGCAGCTTTAGCGGGAGCACAGATACGCAGTATTTT. It yields the protein CASSFSGSTDTQYF.

This chain uses TRBV12-5 with TRBJ2-1; TRBD2 aligns across 12 bases. Per the germline V gene, CDR1 is LGHNT and CDR2 is FRNRAP. The CDR3 has 15 residues. Trimming removed 5 bases from V and 4 bases from J; junction bases left unmatched: 3. The CDR3 reads CASGPGLAGYNEQFF. CDR3 in DNA: TGTGCTAGTGGTCCAGGACTAGCGGGATACAATGAGCAGTTCTTC.

The rearrangement uses TRBV10-3 and TRBJ2-7; 13 bases agree with TRBD2. Looked up from germline, CDR1 is ENHRY and CDR2 is SYGVKD. The CDR3 length is 15 residues. V lost 4 bases to trimming and J lost 5 bases; unmatched junction nucleotides: 5. The CDR3 reads CAISVGTSGIDEQYF. In nucleotides, the CDR3 is TGTGCCATCAGTGTCGGGACTAGCGGGATCGACGAGCAGTACTTC.